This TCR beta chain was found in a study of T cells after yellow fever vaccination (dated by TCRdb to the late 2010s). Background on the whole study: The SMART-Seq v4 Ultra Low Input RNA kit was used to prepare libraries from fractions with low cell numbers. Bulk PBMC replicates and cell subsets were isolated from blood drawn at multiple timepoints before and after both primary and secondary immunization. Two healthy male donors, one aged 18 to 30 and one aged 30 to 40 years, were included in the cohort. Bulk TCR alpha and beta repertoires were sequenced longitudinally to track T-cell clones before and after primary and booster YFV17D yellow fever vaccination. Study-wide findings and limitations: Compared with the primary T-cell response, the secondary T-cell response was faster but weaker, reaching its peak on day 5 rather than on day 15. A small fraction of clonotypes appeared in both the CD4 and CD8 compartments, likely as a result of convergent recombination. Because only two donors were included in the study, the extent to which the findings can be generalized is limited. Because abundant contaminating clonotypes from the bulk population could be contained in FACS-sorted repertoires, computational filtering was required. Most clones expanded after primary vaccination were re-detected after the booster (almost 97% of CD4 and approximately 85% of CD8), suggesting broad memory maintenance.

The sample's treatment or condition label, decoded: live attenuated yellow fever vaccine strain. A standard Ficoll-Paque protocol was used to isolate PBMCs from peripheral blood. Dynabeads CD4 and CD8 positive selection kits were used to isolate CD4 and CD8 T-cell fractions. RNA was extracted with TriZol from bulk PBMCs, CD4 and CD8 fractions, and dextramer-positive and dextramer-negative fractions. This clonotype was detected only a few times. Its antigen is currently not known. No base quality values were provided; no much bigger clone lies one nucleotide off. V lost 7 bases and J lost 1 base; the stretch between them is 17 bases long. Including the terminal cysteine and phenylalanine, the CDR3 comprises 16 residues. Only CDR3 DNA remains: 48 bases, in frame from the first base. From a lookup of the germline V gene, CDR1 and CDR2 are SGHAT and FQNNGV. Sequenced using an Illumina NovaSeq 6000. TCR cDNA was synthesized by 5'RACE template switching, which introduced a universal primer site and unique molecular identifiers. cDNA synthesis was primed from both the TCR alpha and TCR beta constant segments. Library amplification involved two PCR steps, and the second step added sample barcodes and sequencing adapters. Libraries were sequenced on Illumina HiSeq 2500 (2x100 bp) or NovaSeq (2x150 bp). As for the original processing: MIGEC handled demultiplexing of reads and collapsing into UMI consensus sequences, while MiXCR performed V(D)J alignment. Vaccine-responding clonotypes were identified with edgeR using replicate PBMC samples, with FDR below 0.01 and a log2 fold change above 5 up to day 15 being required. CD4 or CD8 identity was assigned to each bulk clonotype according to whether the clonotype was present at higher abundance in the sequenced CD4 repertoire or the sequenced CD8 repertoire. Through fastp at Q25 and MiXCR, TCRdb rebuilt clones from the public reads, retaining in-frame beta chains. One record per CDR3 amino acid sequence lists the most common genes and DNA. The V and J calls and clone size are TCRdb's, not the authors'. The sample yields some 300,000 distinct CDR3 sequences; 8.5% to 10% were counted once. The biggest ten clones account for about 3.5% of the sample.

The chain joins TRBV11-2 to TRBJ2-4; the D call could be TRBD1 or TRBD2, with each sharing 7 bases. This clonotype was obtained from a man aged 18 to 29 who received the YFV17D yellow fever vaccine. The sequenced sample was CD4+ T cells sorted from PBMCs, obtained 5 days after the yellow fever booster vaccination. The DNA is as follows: TGTGCCAGCACCCAGGGGGGGGGTGCCGCCAAAAACATTCAGTACTTC. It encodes CASTQGGGAAKNIQYF.